A selection of T cell receptor beta chains follows, all from one sample in a study of post-analysis software for immune sequencing data. TCRdb processed the PCR reads anew with MiXCR; each CDR3 protein has one entry. The table lists fewer than 850,000 distinct CDR3 sequences, 46% of them singletons, with roughly 4.9% in the top ten. Sequencing was carried out using blood. The receptors originated from a girl between 10 and 17 years old with multiple sclerosis. The CDR3 runs from the conserved cysteine through the conserved F or W. A D gene is named only where the DNA matches it firmly. Size tells how often a clone was seen (once, few, many) or the class of an expanded clone, and some rows leave it out.

>15|NA|TRBV25-1|TRBJ1-2|NA
CASSEWIVTTGGYTF
TGTGCCAGCAGTGAATGGATAGTAACGACAGGTGGCTACACCTTC
>21|NA|TRBV2|TRBJ2-4|TRBD2
CASSEVVLAGLGRLAKNIQYF
TGTGCCAGCAGTGAAGTCGTTCTAGCGGGGCTAGGGAGACTAGCCAAAAACATTCAGTACTTC
>12|NA|TRBV29-1|TRBJ1-2|NA
CSASPGDYGYTF
TGCAGCGCATCACCAGGGGACTATGGCTACACCTTC
>13|NA|TRBV12-3/TRBV12-4|TRBJ2-1|NA
CASGEESWNEQFF
TGTGCCAGCGGTGAGGAGTCTTGGAATGAGCAGTTCTTC
>14|NA|TRBV25-1|TRBJ2-5|NA
CASSESDQERPQYF
TGTGCCAGCAGTGAATCGGACCAGGAGAGACCCCAGTACTTC
>15|few|TRBV7-2|TRBJ1-6|NA
CASSLISSYNSPLHF
TGTGCCAGCAGCTTAATCAGCTCCTATAATTCACCCCTCCACTTT
>14|few|TRBV15|TRBJ2-7|NA
CATSRDIGSHEQYF
TGTGCCACCAGCAGAGATATTGGGTCCCACGAGCAGTACTTC
>16|NA|TRBV7-8|TRBJ2-5|NA
CASSSTGRPDQETQYF
TGTGCCAGCAGCTCTACGGGACGCCCGGACCAAGAGACCCAGTACTTC
>15|few|TRBV29-1|TRBJ2-7|NA
CSVERIETPDYEQYF
TGCAGCGTTGAAAGAATTGAGACACCTGACTACGAGCAGTACTTC
>16|few|TRBV9|TRBJ2-3|NA
CASSVGAGNRADTQYF
TGTGCCAGCAGCGTAGGCGCGGGAAATAGGGCAGATACGCAGTATTTT
>12|NA|TRBV20-1|TRBJ2-7|NA
CSAPEGPSEQYF
TGCAGTGCCCCAGAGGGCCCCTCTGAGCAGTACTTC
>16|few|TRBV3-1|TRBJ2-7|NA
CASSQRTSRENYEQYF
TGTGCCAGCAGCCAAAGGACTTCACGTGAAAACTACGAGCAGTACTTC
>13|NA|TRBV7-2|TRBJ2-5|NA
CATGKRVQETQYF
TGTGCCACCGGTAAAAGGGTACAAGAGACCCAGTACTTC
>14|NA|TRBV19|TRBJ2-1|NA
CASSEQGRHNEQFF
TGTGCCAGTAGTGAGCAGGGGAGGCACAATGAGCAGTTCTTC
>12|NA|TRBV29-1|TRBJ1-2|NA
CSVGPDSYGYTF
TGCAGCGTTGGTCCGGACAGCTATGGCTACACCTTC
>14|NA|TRBV3-1|TRBJ2-1|NA
CASGWAGPVAEQFF
TGTGCCAGCGGATGGGCGGGACCCGTCGCTGAGCAGTTCTTC
>17|NA|TRBV10-3|TRBJ2-1|TRBD2
CAISGTGISGSGDEQFF
TGTGCCATCAGTGGTACCGGGATTAGCGGGAGTGGGGATGAGCAGTTCTTC
>15|NA|TRBV20-1|TRBJ2-7|NA
CSVTGALASSYEQYF
TGCAGTGTTACCGGGGCCCTAGCGAGTTCCTACGAGCAGTACTTC
>13|NA|TRBV28|TRBJ2-3|NA
CASSFRITDTQYF
TGTGCCAGCAGTTTCCGAATCACAGATACGCAGTATTTT
>16|NA|TRBV20-1|TRBJ2-3|TRBD2
CSALAPGSGSTDTQYF
TGCAGTGCTTTGGCCCCTGGTAGCGGGAGCACAGATACGCAGTATTTT
>17|few|TRBV3-1|TRBJ2-1|TRBD2
CASSQDWTSGRLNEQFF
TGTGCCAGCAGCCAAGATTGGACTAGCGGGAGGTTGAATGAGCAGTTCTTC
>13|few|TRBV29-1|TRBJ1-2|TRBD1
CSVLPTGAYGYTF
TGCAGCGTCCTTCCGACAGGGGCCTATGGCTACACCTTC
>14|NA|TRBV10-2|TRBJ2-3|NA
CASSAQGKRDTQYF
TGCGCCAGCAGTGCTCAGGGGAAAAGAGATACGCAGTATTTT
>16|once|TRBV20-1|TRBJ1-1|NA
CSARRWTDGQNTEAFF
TGCAGTGCTAGACGCTGGACAGACGGACAGAACACTGAAGCTTTCTTT
>11|NA|TRBV20-1|TRBJ1-2|NA
CGATGPYGYTF
TGCGGCGCGACAGGCCCCTATGGCTACACCTTC
>14|few|TRBV7-9|TRBJ1-1|TRBD1
CASSGRGPNTEAFF
TGTGCCAGCAGCGGCAGGGGGCCGAACACTGAAGCTTTCTTT
>19|NA|TRBV28|TRBJ1-1|TRBD1
CASSLFSTGQGPMNTEAFF
TGTGCCAGCAGTTTATTCTCAACAGGACAGGGGCCTATGAACACTGAAGCTTTCTTT
>15|NA|TRBV7-2|TRBJ2-5|NA
CASSFRPSALETQYF
TGTGCCAGCAGCTTTCGGCCTAGCGCTCTAGAGACCCAGTACTTC
>16|NA|TRBV14|TRBJ2-1|TRBD2
CASSRTSGRAWNEQFF
TGTGCCAGCAGCCGGACTAGCGGGAGGGCCTGGAATGAGCAGTTCTTC
>14|NA|TRBV5-1|TRBJ2-7|NA
CASSKDIHSYEQYF
TGCGCCAGCAGCAAGGACATCCACTCCTACGAGCAGTACTTC
>14|NA|TRBV12-3/TRBV12-4|TRBJ1-2|TRBD1
CASTKTGAFYGYTF
TGTGCCAGCACCAAGACAGGGGCCTTCTATGGCTACACCTTC
>13|few|TRBV12-3/TRBV12-4|TRBJ1-2|NA
CASSPGGRDDYTF
TGTGCCAGCAGTCCGGGAGGGCGCGATGACTACACCTTC
>11|NA|TRBV7-2|TRBJ2-3|NA
CASRTGHTQYF
TGTGCCAGCAGGACAGGCCATACGCAGTATTTT
>18|NA|TRBV28|TRBJ2-7|TRBD2
CASSLSRFSGAYSYEQYF
TGTGCCAGCAGTTTATCTCGTTTCAGCGGGGCTTACTCCTACGAGCAGTACTTC
>18|NA|TRBV28|TRBJ2-1|TRBD2
CASSPFYQRGGLRNEQFF
TGTGCCAGCAGCCCATTTTACCAGCGGGGGGGCCTGAGGAATGAGCAGTTCTTC
>15|NA|TRBV12-3/TRBV12-4|TRBJ2-7|NA
CASSLEGTVLYEQYF
TGTGCCAGCAGTTTAGAGGGGACCGTTCTCTACGAGCAGTACTTC
>14|NA|TRBV5-1|TRBJ2-1|NA
CASRTQGIYNEQFF
TGCGCCAGCAGGACTCAGGGGATATACAATGAGCAGTTCTTC
>16|NA|TRBV20-1|TRBJ2-5|NA
CSAPTLLFGQQETQYF
TGCAGTGCCCCGACCTTGTTATTCGGGCAGCAAGAGACCCAGTACTTC
>12|NA|TRBV6-2/TRBV6-3|TRBJ1-5|NA
CASGLTSLPQHF
TGTGCCAGCGGACTAACAAGTCTGCCCCAGCATTTT
>16|NA|TRBV9|TRBJ2-3|NA
CASSVEVGSVGDTQYF
TGTGCCAGCAGCGTAGAGGTAGGGTCCGTCGGGGATACGCAGTATTTT
>12|NA|TRBV29-1|TRBJ2-3|NA
CSADTGTRAQYF
TGCAGCGCCGACACCGGGACTCGGGCGCAGTATTTT
>13|few|TRBV6-5|TRBJ1-2|NA
CASSYAGGYGYTF
TGTGCCAGCAGTTACGCGGGAGGCTATGGCTACACCTTC
>14|NA|TRBV12-3/TRBV12-4|TRBJ1-5|TRBD1
CASSFTGVFQPQHF
TGTGCCAGCAGTTTTACAGGGGTATTTCAGCCCCAGCATTTT
>15|few|TRBV18|TRBJ2-7|TRBD1
CASSRNRDRAYEQYF
TGTGCCAGCTCACGAAATAGAGACAGGGCCTACGAGCAGTACTTC
>14|NA|TRBV6-2/TRBV6-3|TRBJ2-6|NA
CASSYGSGANVLTF
TGTGCCAGCAGTTACGGCTCTGGGGCCAACGTCCTGACTTTC
>14|NA|TRBV7-9|TRBJ2-3|NA
CASSWGSGTDTQYF
TGTGCCAGCAGCTGGGGAAGTGGCACAGATACGCAGTATTTT
>15|NA|TRBV6-1|TRBJ2-3|TRBD1
CASSQGSGGADTQYF
TGTGCCAGCAGTCAAGGGTCAGGGGGCGCAGATACGCAGTATTTT
>15|NA|TRBV25-1|TRBJ1-4|NA
CASSDSQGYREKLFF
TGTGCCAGCAGTGATTCCCAGGGTTATCGGGAAAAACTGTTTTTT
>15|NA|TRBV4-3|TRBJ2-4|TRBD1
CASSPGTGNRNIQYF
TGCGCCAGCAGCCCCGGGACAGGAAACCGGAACATTCAGTACTTC
>13|few|TRBV7-3|TRBJ2-5|NA
CAGRTGNKETQYF
TGTGCCGGCCGGACTGGGAACAAAGAGACCCAGTACTTC
>17|NA|TRBV28|TRBJ2-6|NA
CASSSGAEGSGANVLTF
TGTGCCAGCAGTTCCGGGGCAGAGGGCTCTGGGGCCAACGTCCTGACTTTC
>14|NA|TRBV20-1|TRBJ2-7|NA
CSARGVGLSYGQYF
TGCAGTGCTAGAGGTGTCGGGCTCTCCTACGGGCAGTACTTC
>13|few|TRBV3-1|TRBJ2-7|NA
CASSQEQTHEQYF
TGTGCCAGCAGCCAAGAGCAAACACACGAGCAGTACTTC
>15|few|TRBV15|TRBJ2-1|NA
CATSRHLSPDNEQFF
TGTGCCACCAGCAGGCACTTGTCCCCCGACAATGAGCAGTTCTTC
>15|NA|TRBV3-1|TRBJ1-1|NA
CASSHHGQMNTEAFF
TGTGCCAGCAGCCATCACGGACAGATGAACACTGAAGCTTTCTTT
>14|NA|TRBV9|TRBJ2-1|NA
CAGSVRGGTNEQFF
TGTGCCGGCAGCGTTAGGGGGGGTACGAATGAGCAGTTCTTC